This T cell receptor beta chain originates from a study of identifying expanded T cells in peripheral blood (dated by TCRdb to the late 2010s). Notes on the research overall: Four technical replicates, made by sequencing separate aliquots from the same pool of genomic DNA, were compared pairwise.

The CDR3 goes from the cysteine to the phenylalanine over 15 residues. The CDR3 DNA has 45 bases and is translated from base 1. The germline V gene encodes CDR1 MNHNS and CDR2 SASEGT. After removal of 7 bases from V and 5 bases from J, the junction retains 10 bases not matched to a gene. As concerns this clone: No antigen is known for it. Base qualities are not provided; no much larger clone lies one nucleotide away.

No immune events, such as infections, were documented for the healthy donors during the collection period. Time-dependent variance in a beta-binomial model of T-cell clone differential abundance was calibrated using healthy-donor blood repertoires as a training cohort. There were some 10 healthy donors in the training cohort, of whom 3 were female and 7 were male. On average the donors were 43 years old, and their ages spanned roughly 25 to 70 years. Obtained from a commercial supplier, whole blood was collected from each healthy donor at three time points set two to three weeks apart. Genomic DNA was extracted from unsorted whole blood for immunosequencing. Study-wide findings and limitations: For all healthy donors, the variance in clone template counts between roughly two-week samples rose significantly as total template count increased. Around 1.2 differentially abundant clones were flagged by the binomial model between technical replicates, whereas about 16 and 20 were flagged over two weeks and four weeks, respectively. Both the number of clones called differentially abundant and the false-positive rate were significantly reduced by the beta-binomial model across all healthy-donor time intervals. The authors expected that biological variance in healthy repertoires might rise further over much longer intervals, such as months to years.

The immunoSEQ Assay, which uses bias-controlled multiplex PCR amplification of genomic DNA, was used to profile TCRbeta CDR3 regions. On the authors' methods: The absolute abundance of each unique TCRbeta CDR3 region was quantified after sequences were collapsed and filtered. Differential abundance was tested with a binomial (Fisher-equivalent) model and with a beta-binomial model adding time-dependent variance fitted from healthy donors. Any clone with fewer than 5 combined templates was excluded, and a clone was called differentially abundant if its Benjamini-Hochberg FDR was below 0.01. Using the form v = (b*log(k)+a)^2, the beta-binomial variance was modeled as a function of the total template count across the two samples. The clones in this table, taken by TCRdb from immuneACCESS, are in-frame only. Not every clone is retained; where verified, under half of the shortfall comes from an unresolved V gene, and the cause of the rest is unknown. V and J calls and clone size are given by that table; D and trimming were obtained from the DNA. Here the sample has about 98,000 clones; 88% occur a single time. Roughly 15% of the sample lies in the top ten.

This clonotype originated in a person aged 18 to 75 in good health. Sequencing was done on a sample of blood. This chain is built from TRBV6-1 and TRBJ1-2; 10 central nucleotides agree with TRBD1. CDR3 sequence: CASTDDRGPPYGYTF. The bases are TGTGCCAGCACCGATGACAGGGGGCCCCCTTATGGCTACACCTTC.